This TCR beta chain derives from a study of T cells in Graves' hyperthyroidism and ophthalmopathy. Looking at the study overall: It was at initial diagnosis, before any treatment, that peripheral blood was collected. General observations from the study: Ophthalmopathy and stable hyperthyroidism were told apart by a 13 V-J model.

Amplification yielded TCR beta CDR3 regions, with RNA transcripts as the source. The HTBI primer set drove a first-round RT-PCR of the TCR CDR3. MiXCR, run by TCRdb on the multiplex PCR reads, gives a single entry per CDR3 protein. In the table there are 250,000 to 300,000 distinct CDR3 sequences, approximately 18% of which are singletons. This clonotype has at least ten counts. The target antigen is unknown. The CDR3 consists of 15 residues. Trimming pared 2 bases from V and 1 base from J, leaving 10 bases between. Germline V lookup: CDR1 SGHAT, CDR2 FQNNGV. Ophthalmopathy cases scored 3 or more on the Clinical Activity Score and 4 or more on NOSPECS grade, with duration below 3 months. Exclusion followed for patients with uncontrolled infection, other autoimmune disease, pregnancy or lactation.

The chain recombines TRBV11-2 with TRBJ2-3; D may be TRBD2 (6 bases). Sample: blood. The clonotype was recovered from a man aged 45-65 years with Graves' ophthalmopathy. CDR3 in DNA: TGTGCCAGCAGCTTAATTTCGGGGGGCACAGATACGCAGTATTTT. This gives the protein CASSLISGGTDTQYF. Full variable domain (rest looked up from reference TRBV11-2 and TRBJ2-3): EAGVAQSPRYKIIEKRQSVAFWCNPISGHATLYWYQQILGQGPKLLIQFQNNGVVDDSQLPKDRFSAERLKGVDSTLKIQPAKLEDSAVYLCASSLISGGTDTQYFGPGTRLTVL.